This TCR beta chain derives from a study of T cells in Graves' hyperthyroidism and ophthalmopathy. The source material, RNA transcripts, was used to amplify TCR beta CDR3 regions. In the first-round RT-PCR of the TCR CDR3, the HTBI primer set was used. TCRdb re-derived calls from the multiplex PCR reads in MiXCR, one entry per CDR3 protein. Counted here are approximately 500,000 distinct CDR3 sequences, about 45% occurring once; the ten biggest clones make up about 8%. General study results and limits: Median prediction lead before ophthalmopathy onset was 6.5 to 7 months with the model. Also found in blood were most expanded thyroid clonotypes above 0.001. Ophthalmopathy could be told apart from stable hyperthyroidism with a 13 V-J model.

Recently diagnosed hyperthyroidism of less than 2 months' duration affected patients aged 18 to 65. The CDR3 runs to 12 residues. Germline values: CDR1 SGHVS, CDR2 FQNEAQ. Deletions cut 8 bases from V and 3 bases from J, with 11 bases between. Concerning this clonotype: The antigen remains undetermined.

The sequence derives from a woman between 18 and 29 years old with Graves' hyperthyroidism. The V call is TRBV7-8, the J call TRBJ2-7; D is ambiguous. The sequencing sample was made of peripheral blood or thyroid tissue (not recorded which). The DNA of the CDR3 is TGTGCCAGCTTGGCCTCCTTCTACGAGCAGTACTTC. Its protein product is CASLASFYEQYF.